This entry lists 3 T cell receptor beta chains sequenced from one sample in a study of shared clonotypes between healthy human individuals. The naive CD8 fraction comprised CD45RO-negative cells positively selected for CCR7 and excluded terminally differentiated effector memory CD45RA+ cells. Only in-frame clones appear in the TCRdb table, and some are missing; sequencing was by immunoSEQ multiplex PCR. The sample contains about 2.1 million clones, over 85% of which appear only once. The sequenced material came from naive CD8+ T cells from PBMCs. The source of these receptors is a man aged 18 to 29 in good health. Some clones in this sample may be carry-over from other donors' samples.

The V call is TRBV19, the J call TRBJ1-5, with D perhaps matching TRBD1 (5 bases). The CDR3 totals 16 residues. Germline V gene sequence: CDR1 LNHDA, CDR2 SQIVND (reference sequence). The V and J ends lost 1 base and 4 bases respectively, with 14 bases between them. This chain's CDR3 is CASSIVPGLINQPQHF. The CDR3 DNA is TGTGCCAGTAGTATAGTTCCGGGGCTGATTAATCAGCCCCAGCATTTT. Combining the CDR3 with reference TRBV19 and TRBJ1-5 gives the whole variable domain DGGITQSPKYLFRKEGQNVTLSCEQNLNHDAMYWYRQDPGQGLRLIYYSQIVNDFQKGDIAEGYSVSREKKESFPLTVTSAQKNPTAFYLCASSIVPGLINQPQHFGDGTRLSIL.

The chain has TRBV15 and TRBJ1-1, with 7 bases lining up with TRBD1. The germline CDR1 and CDR2 sequences are LNHNV and YYDKDF (reference sequence). V lost 6 bases and J lost 5; bases outside the gene matches: 0. This CDR3 has 11 residues. DNA of the CDR3: TGTGCCACCAGGACAGGGACTGAAGCTTTCTTT. Its protein product is CATRTGTEAFF.

The chain is built from TRBV4-1 and TRBJ2-4, with D tentatively TRBD1 (6 bases). V lost 2 bases and J 0 bases, leaving 8 bases between the germline ends. CDR1 and CDR2 (germline): MGHRA, YSYEKL. This CDR3 is 15 amino acids long. CDR3 sequence reads: CASSQNRVAKNIQYF. The CDR3 DNA reads TGCGCCAGCAGCCAAAACAGGGTAGCCAAAAACATTCAGTACTTC.